Reported below is one T cell receptor beta chain. From germline, CDR1 is SGHVS and CDR2 FNYEAQ. This CDR3 is built from 16 residues. The V segment lost 1 base and the J segment 4 bases; nucleotides outside the gene matches: 9. The data stem from a study of blood T cell repertoires in COVID-19. Study at large: Samples of COVID-19 (acute and convalescent) were obtained from the United States, Italy and Spain.

Methods used by the authors: Nucleated cell number was recorded as an estimate derived from reference gene primer amplification. Data came from immunoSEQ multiplex PCR; TCRdb stores just in-frame clones and leaves some out. The D gene and trimming were derived from the DNA, and the V and J assignments and clone size from that table. The table has roughly 300,000 clones, roughly nine tenths seen once. The clonotype comes from a woman under 40 with COVID-19, enrolled during active disease. Material for sequencing was peripheral blood. The rearrangement links TRBV7-6 to TRBJ2-5; 7 bases are a match to TRBD2. CDR3 sequence reads: CASSLDPTSVAETQYF. The CDR3, as DNA: TGTGCCAGCAGCTTAGACCCCACTAGCGTTGCAGAGACCCAGTACTTC.